This T cell receptor beta chain was observed in a study of T cell repertoires in cytomegalovirus infection. Study information: Selected CMV epitopes included recently identified HLA-C-restricted ones as well as well-studied HLA-B-restricted ones. It was the public TCR beta signatures that indicated both CMV infection and matching HLA type. Study outcomes and limitations: Dominating the ex vivo response were TCR beta clonotypes that were CMV-specific and HLA-C-restricted.

There are a few counts of this clonotype. As yet, its antigen is unknown. TCRdb used MiXCR to reprocess the reads, holding one entry per CDR3 protein. The data contain roughly 280,000 distinct CDR3 sequences, about 20% of them singletons. This CDR3 has 14 amino acids. Deletions cut 1 base from V and 7 bases from J, with 11 bases between. Germline lookup yields CDR1 SGHTA and CDR2 FQGNSA. The material was cultured PBMCs, obtained from culture after CMV antigen stimulation. The TCR originated in a human donor in good health (CMV status not recorded). Some clones in this sample may be carry-over from other donors' samples. The chain couples TRBV7-2 to TRBJ2-1; TRBD1 might be the D (6 bases). CDR3 coding DNA: TGTGCCAGCAGCTTAGTCACCCAGGGGAATGAGCAGTTCTTC. Residues: CASSLVTQGNEQFF.